This TCR beta chain stems from a study of cytomegalovirus exposure and HLA in healthy donors. In the study overall: Prior work identified 120 million or so unique TCR beta sequences in roughly 180 million T cells. In terms of ancestry, the Caucasian-associated cluster contained roughly four fifths of the approximately 400 genotyped donors.

13 Jbeta primers and 60 Vbeta primers were used for the PCR. The method was immunoSEQ multiplex PCR; TCRdb's version includes in-frame clones alone and lacks a portion of them. The top ten hold about 4.4% of the sample, which has 100,000 to 150,000 clones, roughly 66% seen once. Worth noting for this clone: Its antigen is as yet unknown.

Germline CDR1 MRHNA, CDR2 SNTAGT. The CDR3 extends over 14 amino acids. Trimming took 5 bases from V and 7 from J; bases not matched to a gene: 5. General study points: Upon later analysis, TCR association rates were observed to vary by HLA locus, being highest for DRB1 and lowest for HLA-C.

This sequence was found in a man aged 60 to 69 in good health and CMV-seropositive. This chain joins TRBV6-4 and TRBJ1-6; TRBD1 matches 7 bases. The specimen sequenced was PBMCs. In nucleotides, the CDR3 is TGTGCCAGCAGTAGACAGGGTGGGAATTCACCCCTCCACTTT. Encoded protein: CASSRQGGNSPLHF.